In its sample, the clone carrying this T cell receptor (beta chain) was seen a few times. Clones were sequenced by immunoSEQ multiplex PCR, and TCRdb holds only the in-frame ones, with some missing. The sample contains 50,000 to 70,000 clones, about 81% of which appear only once. This CDR3 region has 13 residues. Per germline, CDR1 SGHDT and CDR2 YYEEEE. Deletions cut 3 bases from V and 4 bases from J, with 10 bases between. The source of the sample is a study of OX40 agonist ivuxolimab in advanced cancers. Study-level background: A male proportion of over 75% was recorded, with mean age approximately 57 years and range roughly 23 to 85.

This chain uses TRBV5-6 with TRBJ2-5, with D unresolved. This specimen consisted of CD4+ or CD8+ T cells sorted from blood, obtained in a trial of the OX40 agonist ivuxolimab. This TCR came from an adult with an advanced solid tumor such as melanoma, head and neck, liver or kidney cancer. CDR3 DNA: TGTGCCAGCAGCTGGGAACAGCTAGAGACCCAGTACTTC. As protein: CASSWEQLETQYF.